This paragraph reports one T cell receptor (beta chain). Its target is unknown. Profiled with immunoSEQ multiplex PCR; TCRdb holds only in-frame clones, not every one. The table lists about 92,000 clones, about 91% of them singletons. The data are from a study of T cell responses to AZD1222 COVID-19 vaccine. Whole-study results and caveats: Baseline seropositives among AZD1222 recipients totaled only five or six. Reports say nearly half of spike-specific TCRs go after unmutated variant regions. At 160-218 and 743-854, vaccine-associated CD4 TCRs were dominant, and they spanned spike.

CDR1 and CDR2 from the germline V gene are MNHEY and SVGAGI. There are 14 residues in the CDR3. V was trimmed by 6 bases and J by 1 base, leaving 12 bases between them. Sequencing used peripheral blood, obtained on day 0 of MenACWY control vaccination. The rearrangement links TRBV6-5 to TRBJ1-1, with a weak D call TRBD1 (6 bases). The clonotype was recovered from an adult in good health. For the CDR3, the DNA is TGTGCCAGCAGATGGGGGGCAGGGAACACTGAAGCTTTCTTT. This translates into CASRWGAGNTEAFF.